What follows are 7 T cell receptor beta chains derived from one specimen sequenced in a study of PD-1 blockade in classical Hodgkin lymphoma. The protocol was immunoSEQ multiplex PCR, while the TCRdb copy is restricted to in-frame clones and leaves out a portion. The profile shows roughly 96,000 clones, 90% to 95% of them singletons. As for time point: cycle 4 day 1 (C4D1), after five to seven weeks of nivolumab. No patient escaped relapse after autologous stem cell transplantation, and brentuximab vedotin exposure varied. The starting material was peripheral blood mononuclear cells (PBMCs), obtained before the fourth cycle of nivolumab. These receptors all stem from a human donor with classical Hodgkin lymphoma.

The chain joins TRBV6-5 to TRBJ2-2, with TRBD1 identical over 11 bases. Germline V gene sequence: CDR1 MNHEY, CDR2 SVGAGI. This CDR3 contains 14 residues. The junction had 3 bases not matched to a gene; V was cut back by 6 bases and J by 6 bases. The CDR3 DNA follows: TGTGCCAGCAGCCGGGGACAGGGGGCCGGGGAGCTGTTTTTT. It translates to CASSRGQGAGELFF.

V is TRBV28 and J is TRBJ2-7, with D uncertain. Germline V gene sequence: CDR1 MDHEN, CDR2 SYDVKM. V was cut by 5 bases and J by 3 bases, with 5 bases left in between. The CDR3 runs to 11 residues. CDR3 region: CASSQIYEQYF. The CDR3 DNA reads as TGTGCCAGCAGTCAGATCTACGAGCAGTACTTC. The full variable domain, completed using reference TRBV28 and TRBJ2-7, is DVKVTQSSRYLVKRTGEKVFLECVQDMDHENMFWYRQDPGLGLRLIYFSYDVKMKEKGDIPEGYSVSREKKERFSLILESASTNQTSMYLCASSQIYEQYFGPGTRLTVT.

The rearrangement links TRBV13 to TRBJ2-1; 9 nucleotides line up with TRBD2. V gave up 5 bases and J gave up 12 bases; unmatched junction bases: 8. The CDR3 extends over 13 amino acids. Germline lookup yields CDR1 PRHDT and CDR2 FYEKMQ (reference sequence). CDR3 nucleotides: TGTGCCAGCAGCGGGGGCAATAGCGGGAGGCAGTTCTTC. It encodes CASSGGNSGRQFF.

This clone was detected once. This chain uses TRBV19 with TRBJ2-1, with 9 bases fitting TRBD2. The CDR3 extends over 14 amino acids. J lost 10 bases, V lost 7 bases, and 11 bases had no gene match. From germline, CDR1 is LNHDA and CDR2 SQIVND (reference sequence). CDR3 loop: CASMNGGRAGEQFF. CDR3 nucleotides: TGTGCCAGTATGAACGGCGGGAGGGCCGGGGAGCAGTTCTTC.

The chain couples TRBV28 to TRBJ2-1, with 8 bases aligning to TRBD2. Trimming cost V 5 bases and J 2 bases; bases outside gene matches: 2. The CDR3 extends over 14 amino acids. Germline CDR1 is MDHEN and CDR2 is SYDVKM. Here the CDR3 DNA reads TGTGCCAGCAGTAGCGGGAGCACCTACAATGAGCAGTTCTTC. It encodes CASSSGSTYNEQFF.

V is TRBV11-2 and J is TRBJ2-1; weak D call: TRBD2 (5 bases). V was shortened by 3 bases and J by 9 bases, with 12 bases between the two germline ends. Looked up from germline, CDR1 is SGHAT and CDR2 is FQNNGV. CDR3 length: 13 amino acids. The CDR3 region is CASSFERVGEQFF. Here the CDR3 DNA reads TGTGCCAGCAGCTTTGAGAGGGTCGGTGAGCAGTTCTTC.

The chain links TRBV27 to TRBJ2-3; 9 bases are a match to TRBD2. CDR1 MNHEY and CDR2 SMNVEV come from the germline V gene (reference sequence). V dropped 7 bases and J dropped 6; count of bases not matched to a gene: 14. The CDR3 runs 16 residues. The CDR3 coding sequence is TGTGCCAGCAAGCGCGGGAGGGCCTATTATGGGGATACGCAGTATTTT. This codes for CASKRGRAYYGDTQYF.